This T cell receptor beta chain was profiled in a study of T cells in Graves' hyperthyroidism and ophthalmopathy. Study outcomes and limitations: Blood also held most thyroid clonotypes expanded beyond 0.001. A model built on 13 V-J features separated ophthalmopathy from stable hyperthyroidism.

CDR3 size: 15 residues. The V and J ends lost 6 bases and 3 bases, in that order; junction bases with no gene match: 4. In germline, CDR1 is KGHSH, CDR2 LQKENI. RNA transcripts were the template for amplifying TCR beta CDR3 regions. Using the HTBI primer set, a first-round RT-PCR was run on the TCR CDR3. TCRdb called the multiplex PCR reads again in MiXCR, with one record for every CDR3 protein. The sample lists almost 500,000 distinct CDR3 sequences, approximately 23% seen once, with approximately 49% in the top ten. The sample holds a few counts of this clonotype. Its target is unknown. The V call is TRBV18, the J call TRBJ1-4; 10 bases fit TRBD1. The sequenced sample was blood. This receptor was obtained from a woman in her 70s with Graves' ophthalmopathy. CDR3 amino acids: CASSRTGGPNEKLFF. CDR3 nucleotides: TGTGCCAGCTCGAGGACAGGGGGACCTAATGAAAAACTGTTTTTT.